This T cell receptor beta chain was sequenced for a study of blood T cell repertoires in COVID-19. Clones were read by immunoSEQ multiplex PCR, and TCRdb kept only the in-frame ones, dropping some. Altogether about 40,000 clones are present, around nine tenths being singletons, with the ten largest covering roughly 8.3%. The V gene's germline CDR1 is MDHEN and CDR2 SYDVKM. The CDR3 runs 17 residues. Germline trimming cut 3 bases from V and 1 base from J; bases unmatched to any gene: 9. The gene calls are TRBV28 and TRBJ2-1; 7 bases line up with TRBD2. This receptor was taken from a man over 45 with active COVID-19. The specimen sequenced was peripheral blood. CDR3 in amino acids: CASSFPTGGESYNEQFF. CDR3 DNA sequence: TGTGCCAGCAGTTTCCCCACGGGGGGAGAGTCCTACAATGAGCAGTTCTTC. Full variable domain (remainder filled in from reference TRBV28 and TRBJ2-1): DVKVTQSSRYLVKRTGEKVFLECVQDMDHENMFWYRQDPGLGLRLIYFSYDVKMKEKGDIPEGYSVSREKKERFSLILESASTNQTSMYLCASSFPTGGESYNEQFFGPGTRLTVL.